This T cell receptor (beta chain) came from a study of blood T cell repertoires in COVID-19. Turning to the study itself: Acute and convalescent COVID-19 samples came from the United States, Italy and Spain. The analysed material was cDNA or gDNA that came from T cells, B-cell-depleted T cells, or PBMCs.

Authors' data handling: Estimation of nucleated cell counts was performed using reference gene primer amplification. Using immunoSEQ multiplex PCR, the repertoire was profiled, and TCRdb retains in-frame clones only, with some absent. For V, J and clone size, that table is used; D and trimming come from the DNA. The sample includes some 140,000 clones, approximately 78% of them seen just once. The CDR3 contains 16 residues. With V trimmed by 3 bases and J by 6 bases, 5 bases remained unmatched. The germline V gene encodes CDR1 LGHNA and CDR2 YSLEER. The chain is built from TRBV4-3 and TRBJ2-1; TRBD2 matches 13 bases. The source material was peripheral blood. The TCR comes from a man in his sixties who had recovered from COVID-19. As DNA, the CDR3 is TGCGCCAGCAGCCATGCCGGGACTAGCGGGGTCAATGAGCAGTTCTTC. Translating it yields CASSHAGTSGVNEQFF.